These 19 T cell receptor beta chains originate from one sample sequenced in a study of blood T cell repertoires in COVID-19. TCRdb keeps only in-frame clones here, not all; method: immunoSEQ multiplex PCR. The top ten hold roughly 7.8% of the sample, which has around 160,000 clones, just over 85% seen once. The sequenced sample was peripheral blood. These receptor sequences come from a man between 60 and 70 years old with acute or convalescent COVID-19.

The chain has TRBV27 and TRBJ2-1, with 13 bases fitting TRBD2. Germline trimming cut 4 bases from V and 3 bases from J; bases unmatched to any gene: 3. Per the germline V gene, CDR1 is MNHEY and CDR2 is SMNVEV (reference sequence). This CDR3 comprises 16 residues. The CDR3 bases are TGTGCCAGCAGTTCGCGGACTAGCGGGAGCTACAATGAGCAGTTCTTC. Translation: CASSSRTSGSYNEQFF.

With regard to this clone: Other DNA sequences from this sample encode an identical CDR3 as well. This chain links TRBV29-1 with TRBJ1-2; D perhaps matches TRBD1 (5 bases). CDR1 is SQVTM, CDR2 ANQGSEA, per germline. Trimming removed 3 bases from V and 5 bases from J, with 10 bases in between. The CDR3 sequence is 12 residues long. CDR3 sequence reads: CSVDRGGYGYTF. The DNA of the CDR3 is TGCAGCGTTGATCGGGGGGGGTATGGCTACACCTTC. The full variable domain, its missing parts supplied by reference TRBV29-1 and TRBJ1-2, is SAVISQKPSRDICQRGTSLTIQCQVDSQVTMMFWYRQQPGQSLTLIATANQGSEATYESGFVIDKFPISRPNLTFSTLTVSNMSPEDSSIYLCSVDRGGYGYTFGSGTRLTVV.

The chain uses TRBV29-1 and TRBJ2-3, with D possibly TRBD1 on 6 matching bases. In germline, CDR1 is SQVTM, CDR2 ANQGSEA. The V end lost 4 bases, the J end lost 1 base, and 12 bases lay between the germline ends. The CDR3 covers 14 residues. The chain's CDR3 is CSVGAAGGTDTQYF. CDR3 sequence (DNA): TGCAGCGTTGGAGCGGCAGGGGGCACAGATACGCAGTATTTT.

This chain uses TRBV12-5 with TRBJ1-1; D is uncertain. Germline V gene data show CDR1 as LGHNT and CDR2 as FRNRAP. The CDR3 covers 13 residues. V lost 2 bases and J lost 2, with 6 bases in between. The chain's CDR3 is CASGLTVNTEAFF. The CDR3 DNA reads TGTGCTAGTGGTTTGACGGTTAACACTGAAGCTTTCTTT.

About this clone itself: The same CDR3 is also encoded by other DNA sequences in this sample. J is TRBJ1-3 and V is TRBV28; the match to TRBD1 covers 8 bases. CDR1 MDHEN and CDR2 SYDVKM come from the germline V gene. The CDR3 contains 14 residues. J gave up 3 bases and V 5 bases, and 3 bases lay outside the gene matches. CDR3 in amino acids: CASSPGGRGNTIYF. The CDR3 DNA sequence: TGTGCCAGCAGTCCAGGGGGCCGTGGAAACACCATATATTTT.

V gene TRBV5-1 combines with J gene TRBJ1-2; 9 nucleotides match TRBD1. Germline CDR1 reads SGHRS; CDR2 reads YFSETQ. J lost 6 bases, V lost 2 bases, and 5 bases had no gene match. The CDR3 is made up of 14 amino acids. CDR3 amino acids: CASSFTGGRNGYTF. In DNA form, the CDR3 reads TGCGCCAGCAGCTTTACAGGGGGCAGGAATGGCTACACCTTC.

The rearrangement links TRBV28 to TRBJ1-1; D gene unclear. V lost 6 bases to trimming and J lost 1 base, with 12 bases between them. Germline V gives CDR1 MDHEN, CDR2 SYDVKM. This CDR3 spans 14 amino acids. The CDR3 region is CASRLPKTNTEAFF. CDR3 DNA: TGTGCCAGCAGGCTACCGAAAACGAACACTGAAGCTTTCTTT.

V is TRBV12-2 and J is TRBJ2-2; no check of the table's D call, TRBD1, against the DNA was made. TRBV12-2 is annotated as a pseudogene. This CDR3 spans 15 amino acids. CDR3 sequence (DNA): TGTGCAAGTCACCCCCGAAGGGGGAGTACCGGGGAGCTGTTTTTT. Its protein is CASHPRRGSTGELFF.

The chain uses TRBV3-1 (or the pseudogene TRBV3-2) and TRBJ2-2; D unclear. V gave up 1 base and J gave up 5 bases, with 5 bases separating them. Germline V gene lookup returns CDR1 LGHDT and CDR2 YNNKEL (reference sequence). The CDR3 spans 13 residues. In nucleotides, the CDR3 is TGTGCCAGCAGCCAAGTCCGGACCGGGGAGCTGTTTTTT. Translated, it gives CASSQVRTGELFF.

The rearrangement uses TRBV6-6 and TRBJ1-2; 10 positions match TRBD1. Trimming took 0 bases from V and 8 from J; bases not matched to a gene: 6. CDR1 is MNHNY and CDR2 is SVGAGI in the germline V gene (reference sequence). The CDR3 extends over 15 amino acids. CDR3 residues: CASSYSGTGDGGYTF. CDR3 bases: TGTGCCAGCAGTTACTCCGGGACAGGGGATGGCGGCTACACCTTC.

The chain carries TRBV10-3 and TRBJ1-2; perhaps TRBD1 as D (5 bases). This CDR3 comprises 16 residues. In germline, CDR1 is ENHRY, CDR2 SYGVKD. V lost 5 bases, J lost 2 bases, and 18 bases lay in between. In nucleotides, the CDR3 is TGTGCCATCAGTCCTTTAAAGACAGCGCCCAACTATGGCTACACCTTC. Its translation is CAISPLKTAPNYGYTF.

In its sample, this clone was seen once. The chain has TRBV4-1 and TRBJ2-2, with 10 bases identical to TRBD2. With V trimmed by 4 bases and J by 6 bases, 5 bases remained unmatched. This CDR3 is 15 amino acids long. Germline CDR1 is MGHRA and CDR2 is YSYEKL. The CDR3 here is CASSLTSGKAGELFF. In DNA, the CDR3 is TGCGCCAGCAGCCTAACTAGCGGGAAAGCCGGGGAGCTGTTTTTT.

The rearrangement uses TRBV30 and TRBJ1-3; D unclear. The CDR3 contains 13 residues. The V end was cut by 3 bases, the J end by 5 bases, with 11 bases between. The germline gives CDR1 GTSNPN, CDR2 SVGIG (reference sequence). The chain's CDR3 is CAWSPSSRNTIYF. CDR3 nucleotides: TGTGCCTGGAGCCCTTCCTCCCGAAACACCATATATTTT.

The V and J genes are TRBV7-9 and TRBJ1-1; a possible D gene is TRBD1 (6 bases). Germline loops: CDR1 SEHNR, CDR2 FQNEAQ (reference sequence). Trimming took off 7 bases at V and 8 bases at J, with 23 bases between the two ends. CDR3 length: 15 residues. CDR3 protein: CASTPGGGGGAEAFF. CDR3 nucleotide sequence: TGTGCCAGCACCCCAGGAGGTGGAGGGGGGGCGGAAGCTTTCTTT.

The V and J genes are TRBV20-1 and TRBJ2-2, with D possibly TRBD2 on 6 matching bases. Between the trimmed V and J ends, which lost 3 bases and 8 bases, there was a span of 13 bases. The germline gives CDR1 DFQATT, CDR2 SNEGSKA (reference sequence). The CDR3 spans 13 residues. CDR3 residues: CSASPGVLGELFF. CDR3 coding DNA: TGCAGTGCTAGTCCGGGGGTCCTAGGGGAGCTGTTTTTT.

This chain's CDR3 is CASSLAGTGYRAGELFF. CDR3 nucleotides: TGTGCCAGCAGCTTGGCCGGGACAGGGTATCGGGCCGGGGAGCTGTTTTTT. This chain connects TRBV7-2 to TRBJ2-2; 9 positions agree with TRBD1. There are 17 residues in the CDR3. Trimming cost V 3 bases and J 6 bases; bases outside gene matches: 11. Per germline, CDR1 SGHTA and CDR2 FQGNSA.

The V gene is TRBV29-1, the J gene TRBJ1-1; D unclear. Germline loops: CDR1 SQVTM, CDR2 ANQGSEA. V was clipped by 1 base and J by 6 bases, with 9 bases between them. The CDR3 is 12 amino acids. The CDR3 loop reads CSVEGTGAEAFF. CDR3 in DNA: TGCAGCGTTGAAGGGACCGGGGCTGAAGCTTTCTTT.

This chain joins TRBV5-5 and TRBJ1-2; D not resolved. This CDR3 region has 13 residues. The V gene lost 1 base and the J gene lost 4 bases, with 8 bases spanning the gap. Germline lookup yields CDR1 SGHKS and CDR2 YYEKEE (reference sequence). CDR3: CASSLTALYGYTF. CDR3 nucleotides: TGTGCCAGCAGCTTGACTGCGCTCTATGGCTACACCTTC.

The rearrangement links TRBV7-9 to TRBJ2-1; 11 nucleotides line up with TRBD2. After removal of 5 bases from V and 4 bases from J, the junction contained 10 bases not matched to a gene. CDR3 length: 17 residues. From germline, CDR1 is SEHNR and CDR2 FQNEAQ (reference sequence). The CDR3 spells CASSPLAGGPSYNEQFF. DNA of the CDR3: TGTGCCAGCAGCCCCTTAGCGGGAGGGCCCTCATACAATGAGCAGTTCTTC. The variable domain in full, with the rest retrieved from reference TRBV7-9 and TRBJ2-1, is DTGVSQNPRHKITKRGQNVTFRCDPISEHNRLYWYRQTLGQGPEFLTYFQNEAQLEKSRLLSDRFSAERPKGSFSTLEIQRTEQGDSAMYLCASSPLAGGPSYNEQFFGPGTRLTVL.